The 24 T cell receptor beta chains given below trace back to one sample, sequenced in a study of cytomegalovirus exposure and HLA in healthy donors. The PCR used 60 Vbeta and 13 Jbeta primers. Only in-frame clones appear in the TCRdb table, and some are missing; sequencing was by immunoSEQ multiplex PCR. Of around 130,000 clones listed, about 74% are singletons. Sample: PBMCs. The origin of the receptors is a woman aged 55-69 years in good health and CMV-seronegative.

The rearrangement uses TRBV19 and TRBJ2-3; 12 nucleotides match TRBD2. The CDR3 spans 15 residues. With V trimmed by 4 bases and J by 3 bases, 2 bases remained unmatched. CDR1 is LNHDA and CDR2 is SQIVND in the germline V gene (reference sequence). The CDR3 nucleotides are TGTGCCAGTAGTACTACTAGCGGGGGGACAGATACGCAGTATTTT. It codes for CASSTTSGGTDTQYF. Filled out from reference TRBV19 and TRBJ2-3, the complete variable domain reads DGGITQSPKYLFRKEGQNVTLSCEQNLNHDAMYWYRQDPGQGLRLIYYSQIVNDFQKGDIAEGYSVSREKKESFPLTVTSAQKNPTAFYLCASSTTSGGTDTQYFGPGTRLTVL.

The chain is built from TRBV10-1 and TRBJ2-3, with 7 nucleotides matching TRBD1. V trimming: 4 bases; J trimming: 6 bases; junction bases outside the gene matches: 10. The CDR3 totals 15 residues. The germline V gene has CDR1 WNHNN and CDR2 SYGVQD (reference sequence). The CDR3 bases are TGCGCCAGCAGTGTTGGACAGGACCTAGTGGATACGCAGTATTTT. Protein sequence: CASSVGQDLVDTQYF.

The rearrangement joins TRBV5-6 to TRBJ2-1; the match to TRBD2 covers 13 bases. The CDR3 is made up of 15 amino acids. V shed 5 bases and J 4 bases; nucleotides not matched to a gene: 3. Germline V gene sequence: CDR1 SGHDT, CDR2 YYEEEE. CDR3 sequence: CASSPGLAGYNEQFF. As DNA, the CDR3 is TGTGCCAGCAGTCCGGGACTAGCGGGGTACAATGAGCAGTTCTTC.

The CDR3 DNA reads TGCGCCAGCAGCTTGGGACTACCGAAGACAGATACGCAGTATTTT. Translation gives CASSLGLPKTDTQYF. The chain has TRBV5-1 and TRBJ2-3; maybe TRBD2 (5 bases). Between the trimmed V and J ends, which lost 0 bases and 3 bases, there was a span of 11 bases. The CDR3 runs to 15 residues. Per the germline V gene, CDR1 is SGHRS and CDR2 is YFSETQ.

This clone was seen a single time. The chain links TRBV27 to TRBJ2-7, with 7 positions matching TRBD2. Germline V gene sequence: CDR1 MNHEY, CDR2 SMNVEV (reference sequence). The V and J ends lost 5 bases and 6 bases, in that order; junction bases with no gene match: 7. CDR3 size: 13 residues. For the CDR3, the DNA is TGTGCCAGCAGTACCCGGACGGGGGGCGAGCAGTACTTC. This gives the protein CASSTRTGGEQYF.

Here the CDR3 reads CASSLSGTGISEAFF. CDR3 DNA sequence: TGTGCCAGCAGTTTATCCGGGACAGGGATCTCTGAAGCTTTCTTT. This rearrangement joins TRBV27 to TRBJ1-1; the match to TRBD1 covers 9 bases. Per the germline V gene, CDR1 is MNHEY and CDR2 is SMNVEV (reference sequence). Trimming took 0 bases from V and 6 from J; bases not matched to a gene: 5. CDR3 length: 15 residues.

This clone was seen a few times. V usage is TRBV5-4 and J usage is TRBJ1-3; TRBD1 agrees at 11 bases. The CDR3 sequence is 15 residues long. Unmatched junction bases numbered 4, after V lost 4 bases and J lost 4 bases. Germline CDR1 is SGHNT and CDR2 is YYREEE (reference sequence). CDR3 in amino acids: CASSTGQGAGNTIYF. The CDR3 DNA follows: TGTGCCAGCAGCACAGGACAGGGGGCGGGAAACACCATATATTTT. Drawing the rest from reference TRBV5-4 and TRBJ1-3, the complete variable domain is ETGVTQSPTHLIKTRGQQVTLRCSSQSGHNTVSWYQQALGQGPQFIFQYYREEENGRGNFPPRFSGLQFPNYSSELNVNALELDDSALYLCASSTGQGAGNTIYFGEGSWLTVV.

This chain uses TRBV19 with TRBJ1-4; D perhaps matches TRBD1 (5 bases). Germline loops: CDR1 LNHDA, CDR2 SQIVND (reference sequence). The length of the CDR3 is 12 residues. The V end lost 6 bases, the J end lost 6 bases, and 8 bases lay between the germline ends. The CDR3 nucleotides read TGTGCCAGTAGGGGGGGAGATGAAAAACTGTTTTTT. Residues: CASRGGDEKLFF. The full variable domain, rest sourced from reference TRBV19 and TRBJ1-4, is DGGITQSPKYLFRKEGQNVTLSCEQNLNHDAMYWYRQDPGQGLRLIYYSQIVNDFQKGDIAEGYSVSREKKESFPLTVTSAQKNPTAFYLCASRGGDEKLFFGSGTQLSVL.

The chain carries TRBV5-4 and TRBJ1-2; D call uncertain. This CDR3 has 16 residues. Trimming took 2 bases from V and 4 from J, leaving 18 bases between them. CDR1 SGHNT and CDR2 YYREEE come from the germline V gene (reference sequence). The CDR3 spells CASSFASDWALYGYTF. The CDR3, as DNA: TGTGCCAGCAGCTTTGCTTCGGATTGGGCCCTCTATGGCTACACCTTC.

CDR3 DNA sequence: TGTGCCAGCAGCCGAGGTGCAACTAATGAAAAACTGTTTTTT. Amino acid sequence: CASSRGATNEKLFF. The chain carries TRBV5-4 and TRBJ1-4; no reliable D call. Germline V gene lookup returns CDR1 SGHNT and CDR2 YYREEE (reference sequence). The CDR3 spans 14 residues. V lost 4 bases, J lost 0 bases, and 7 bases lay in between.

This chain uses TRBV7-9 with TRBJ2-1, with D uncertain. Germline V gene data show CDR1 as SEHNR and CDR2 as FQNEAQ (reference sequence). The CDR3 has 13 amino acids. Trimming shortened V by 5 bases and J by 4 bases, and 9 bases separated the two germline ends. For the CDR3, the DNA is TGTGCCAGCAGCCCACTGGTGTACAATGAGCAGTTCTTC. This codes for CASSPLVYNEQFF.

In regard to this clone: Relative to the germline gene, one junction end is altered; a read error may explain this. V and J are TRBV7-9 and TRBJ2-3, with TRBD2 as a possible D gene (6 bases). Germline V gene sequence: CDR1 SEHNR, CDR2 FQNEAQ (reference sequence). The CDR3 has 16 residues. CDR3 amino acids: CSSSTTRDRNTDTQYF. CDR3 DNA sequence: TGTTCCAGCAGCACAACGCGGGACCGCAACACAGATACGCAGTATTTT.

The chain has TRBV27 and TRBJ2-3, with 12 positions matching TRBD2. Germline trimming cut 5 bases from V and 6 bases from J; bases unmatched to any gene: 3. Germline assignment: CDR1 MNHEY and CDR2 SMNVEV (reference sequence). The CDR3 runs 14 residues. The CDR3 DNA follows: TGTGCCAGCAGTCTGGGACTAGCGGGCGATACGCAGTATTTT. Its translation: CASSLGLAGDTQYF.

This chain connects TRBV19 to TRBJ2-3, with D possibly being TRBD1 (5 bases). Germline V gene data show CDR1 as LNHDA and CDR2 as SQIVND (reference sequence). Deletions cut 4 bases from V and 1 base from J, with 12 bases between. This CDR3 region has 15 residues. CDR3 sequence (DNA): TGTGCCAGTAGTACTCAGACAGCCGGCACAGATACGCAGTATTTT. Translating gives CASSTQTAGTDTQYF.

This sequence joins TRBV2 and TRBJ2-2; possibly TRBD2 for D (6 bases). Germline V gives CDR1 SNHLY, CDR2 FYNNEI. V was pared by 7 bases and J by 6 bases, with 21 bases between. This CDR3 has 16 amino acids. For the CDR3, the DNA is TGTGCCAGCACCGGGAGCGGCGCCCAAGGGGCCGGGGAGCTGTTTTTT. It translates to CASTGSGAQGAGELFF. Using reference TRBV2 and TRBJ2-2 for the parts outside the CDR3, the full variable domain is EPEVTQTPSHQVTQMGQEVILRCVPISNHLYFYWYRQILGQKVEFLVSFYNNEISEKSEIFDDQFSVERPDGSNFTLKIRSTKLEDSAMYFCASTGSGAQGAGELFFGEGSRLTVL.

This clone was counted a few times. In DNA form, the CDR3 reads TGTGCCAGCAGCCCCCTCGGGGCTAGCGGGAGACATTCGGGAGATACGCAGTATTTT. This translates into CASSPLGASGRHSGDTQYF. The genes are TRBV7-3 and TRBJ2-3, with 10 bases that match TRBD2. The germline gives CDR1 SGHTA, CDR2 FQGTGA. The junction had 19 bases not matched to a gene; V was cut back by 5 bases and J by 5 bases. The CDR3 has 19 amino acids.

Here the CDR3 DNA reads TGCAGCGCCCGACTAGCGGGACTCAATGAGCAGTTCTTC. It codes for CSARLAGLNEQFF. The chain recombines TRBV29-1 with TRBJ2-1; 11 bases line up with TRBD2. The CDR3 has 13 residues. Per the germline V gene, CDR1 is SQVTM and CDR2 is ANQGSEA. J was trimmed by 6 bases and V by 7 bases; bases with no gene match: 5.

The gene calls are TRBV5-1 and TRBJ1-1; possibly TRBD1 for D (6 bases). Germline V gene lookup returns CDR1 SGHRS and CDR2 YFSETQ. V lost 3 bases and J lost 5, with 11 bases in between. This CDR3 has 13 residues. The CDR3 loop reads CASSSTGITEAFF. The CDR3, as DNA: TGCGCCAGCAGCTCTACAGGGATTACTGAAGCTTTCTTT.

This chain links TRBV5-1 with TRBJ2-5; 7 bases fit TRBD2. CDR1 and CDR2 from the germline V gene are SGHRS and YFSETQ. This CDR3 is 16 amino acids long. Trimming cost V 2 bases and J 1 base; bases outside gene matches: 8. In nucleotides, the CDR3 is TGCGCCAGCAGCTTTGTGGGAGGGTTATTCCAAGAGACCCAGTACTTC. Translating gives CASSFVGGLFQETQYF.

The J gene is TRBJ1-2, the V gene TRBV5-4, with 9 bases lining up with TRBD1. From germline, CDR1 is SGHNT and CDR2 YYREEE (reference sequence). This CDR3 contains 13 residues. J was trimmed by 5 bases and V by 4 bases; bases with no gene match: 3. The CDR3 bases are TGTGCCAGCAGCGAAGACAGGGGGTATGGCTACACCTTC. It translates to CASSEDRGYGYTF.

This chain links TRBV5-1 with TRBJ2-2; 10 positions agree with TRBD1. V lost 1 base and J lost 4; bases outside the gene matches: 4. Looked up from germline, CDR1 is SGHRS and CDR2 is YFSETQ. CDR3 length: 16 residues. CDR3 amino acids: CASSLLGQGSTGELFF. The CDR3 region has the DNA TGCGCCAGCAGCTTGTTGGGACAGGGGTCCACCGGGGAGCTGTTTTTT.

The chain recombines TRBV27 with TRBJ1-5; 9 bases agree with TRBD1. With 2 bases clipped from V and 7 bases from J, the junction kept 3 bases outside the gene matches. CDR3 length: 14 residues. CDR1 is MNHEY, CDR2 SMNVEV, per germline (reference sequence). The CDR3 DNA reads TGTGCCAGCAGTTTAACAGGGGGCACCCAGCCCCAGCATTTT. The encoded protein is CASSLTGGTQPQHF.

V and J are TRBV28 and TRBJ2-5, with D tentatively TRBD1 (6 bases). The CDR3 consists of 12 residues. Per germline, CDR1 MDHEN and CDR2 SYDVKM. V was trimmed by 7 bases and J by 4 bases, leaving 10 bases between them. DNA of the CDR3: TGTGCCAGCAACCCGACAGGAGAGACCCAGTACTTC. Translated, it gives CASNPTGETQYF.

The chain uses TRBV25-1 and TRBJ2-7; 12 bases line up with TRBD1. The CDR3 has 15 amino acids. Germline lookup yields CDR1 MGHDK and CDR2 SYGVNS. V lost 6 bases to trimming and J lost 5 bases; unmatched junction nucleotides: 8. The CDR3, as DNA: TGTGCCAGCAGCATGCCCGGGACAGGGGGCGACGAGCAGTACTTC. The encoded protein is CASSMPGTGGDEQYF.